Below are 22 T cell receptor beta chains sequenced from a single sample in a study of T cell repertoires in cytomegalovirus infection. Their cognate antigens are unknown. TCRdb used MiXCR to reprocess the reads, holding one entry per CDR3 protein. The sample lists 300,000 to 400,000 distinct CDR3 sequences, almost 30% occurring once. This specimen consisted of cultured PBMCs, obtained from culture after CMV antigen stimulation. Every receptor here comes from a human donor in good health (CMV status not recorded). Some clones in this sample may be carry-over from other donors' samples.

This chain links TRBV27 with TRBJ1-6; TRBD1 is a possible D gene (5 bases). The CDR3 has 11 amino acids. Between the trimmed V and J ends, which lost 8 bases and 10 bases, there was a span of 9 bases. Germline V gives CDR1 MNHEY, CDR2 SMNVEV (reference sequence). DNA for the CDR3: TGTGCCAGCCTAGGGACCTCACCCCTCCACTTT. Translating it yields CASLGTSPLHF.

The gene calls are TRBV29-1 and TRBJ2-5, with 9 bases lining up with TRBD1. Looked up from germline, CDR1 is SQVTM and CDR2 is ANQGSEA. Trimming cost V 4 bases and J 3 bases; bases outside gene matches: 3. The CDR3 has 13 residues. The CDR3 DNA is TGCAGCGTTGTGGGGGACAGGGAAGAGACCCAGTACTTC. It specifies CSVVGDREETQYF.

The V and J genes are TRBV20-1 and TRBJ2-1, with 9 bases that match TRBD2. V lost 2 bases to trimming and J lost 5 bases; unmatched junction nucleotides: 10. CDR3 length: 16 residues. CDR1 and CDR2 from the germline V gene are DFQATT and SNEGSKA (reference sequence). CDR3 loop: CSARSGSAGGNNEQFF. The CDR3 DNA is TGCAGTGCTAGATCCGGATCAGCGGGGGGAAACAATGAGCAGTTCTTC.

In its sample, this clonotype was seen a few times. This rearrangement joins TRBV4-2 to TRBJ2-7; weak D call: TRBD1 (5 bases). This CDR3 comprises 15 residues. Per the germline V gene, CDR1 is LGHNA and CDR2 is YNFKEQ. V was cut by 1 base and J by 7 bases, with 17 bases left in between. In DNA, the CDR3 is TGTGCCAGCAGCCAAGGGCGGACACCAGGGATTGAGCAGTACTTC. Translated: CASSQGRTPGIEQYF.

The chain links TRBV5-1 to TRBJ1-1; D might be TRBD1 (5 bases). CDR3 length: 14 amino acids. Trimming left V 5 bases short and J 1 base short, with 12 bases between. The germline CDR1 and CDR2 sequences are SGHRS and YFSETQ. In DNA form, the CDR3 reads TGCGCCAGCAGGGGGGGGATTGGGAACACTGAAGCTTTCTTT. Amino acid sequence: CASRGGIGNTEAFF.

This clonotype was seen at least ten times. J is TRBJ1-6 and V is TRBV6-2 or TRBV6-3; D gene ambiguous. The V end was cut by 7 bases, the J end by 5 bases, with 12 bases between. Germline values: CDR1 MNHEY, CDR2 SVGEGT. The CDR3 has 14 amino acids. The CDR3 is CASTRQVNNSPLHF. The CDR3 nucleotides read TGTGCCAGCACAAGACAAGTAAATAATTCACCCCTCCACTTT.

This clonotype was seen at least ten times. CDR3 in DNA: TGTGCCAGCAGACCCCTGGGGGCCTATGGCTACACCTTC. This translates into CASRPLGAYGYTF. This chain connects TRBV6-6 to TRBJ1-2; maybe TRBD1 (6 bases). The CDR3 spans 13 residues. The germline gives CDR1 MNHNY, CDR2 SVGAGI (reference sequence). V was pared by 6 bases and J by 4 bases, with 12 bases between.

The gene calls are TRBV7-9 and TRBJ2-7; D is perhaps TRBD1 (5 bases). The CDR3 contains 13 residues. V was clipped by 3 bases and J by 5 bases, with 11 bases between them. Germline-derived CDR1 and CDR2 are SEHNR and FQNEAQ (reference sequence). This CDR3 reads CASSFGQGDEQYF. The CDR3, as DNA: TGTGCCAGCAGCTTCGGGCAGGGTGACGAGCAGTACTTC.

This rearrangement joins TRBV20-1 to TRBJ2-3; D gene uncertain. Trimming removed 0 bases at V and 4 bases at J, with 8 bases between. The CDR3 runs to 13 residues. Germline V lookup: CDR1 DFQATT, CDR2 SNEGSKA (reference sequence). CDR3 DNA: TGCAGTGCTAGAGATCCCGCTCCAGATACGCAGTATTTT. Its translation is CSARDPAPDTQYF.

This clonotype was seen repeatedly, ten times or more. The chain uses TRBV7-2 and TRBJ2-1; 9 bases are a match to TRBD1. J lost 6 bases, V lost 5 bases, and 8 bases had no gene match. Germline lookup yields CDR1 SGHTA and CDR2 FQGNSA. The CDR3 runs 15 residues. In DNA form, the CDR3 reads TGTGCCAGCAGCACCGGACAGGGGAGGGGCAATGAGCAGTTCTTC. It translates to CASSTGQGRGNEQFF.

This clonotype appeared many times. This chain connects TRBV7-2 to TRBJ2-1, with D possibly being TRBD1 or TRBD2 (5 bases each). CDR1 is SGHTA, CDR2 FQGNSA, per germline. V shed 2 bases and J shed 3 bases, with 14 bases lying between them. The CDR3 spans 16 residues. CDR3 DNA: TGTGCCAGCAGCTTAAAGTGGGGGATTTTCTACAATGAGCAGTTCTTC. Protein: CASSLKWGIFYNEQFF.

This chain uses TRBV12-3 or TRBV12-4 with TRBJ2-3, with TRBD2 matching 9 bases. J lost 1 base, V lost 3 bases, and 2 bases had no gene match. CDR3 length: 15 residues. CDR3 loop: CASSFSGGRTDTQYF. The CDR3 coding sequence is TGTGCCAGCAGTTTTAGCGGGGGCCGCACAGATACGCAGTATTTT.

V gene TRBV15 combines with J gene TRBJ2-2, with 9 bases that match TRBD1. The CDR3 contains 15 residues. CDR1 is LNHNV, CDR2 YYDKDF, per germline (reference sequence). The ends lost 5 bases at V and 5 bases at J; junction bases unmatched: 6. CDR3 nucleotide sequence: TGTGCCACCAGCGGCGGGGACAGGGAAACCGGGGAGCTGTTTTTT. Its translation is CATSGGDRETGELFF.

CDR3 protein: CASSWTELNNSPLHF. CDR3 nucleotides: TGTGCCAGCAGCTGGACGGAACTAAATAATTCACCCCTCCACTTT. The chain uses TRBV7-9 and TRBJ1-6; D call uncertain. The length of the CDR3 is 15 residues. The germline CDR1 and CDR2 sequences are SEHNR and FQNEAQ (reference sequence). V dropped 4 bases and J dropped 5 bases, with 12 bases sitting between them. Using reference TRBV7-9 and TRBJ1-6 for the parts outside the CDR3, the full variable domain is DTGVSQNPRHKITKRGQNVTFRCDPISEHNRLYWYRQTLGQGPEFLTYFQNEAQLEKSRLLSDRFSAERPKGSFSTLEIQRTEQGDSAMYLCASSWTELNNSPLHFGNGTRLTVT.

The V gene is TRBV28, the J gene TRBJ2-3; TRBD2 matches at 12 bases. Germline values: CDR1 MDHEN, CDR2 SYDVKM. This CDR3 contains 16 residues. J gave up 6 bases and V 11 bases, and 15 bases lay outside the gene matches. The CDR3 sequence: CAGPPKLGLAGDTQYF. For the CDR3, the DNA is TGTGCCGGCCCCCCCAAACTAGGACTAGCGGGGGATACGCAGTATTTT.

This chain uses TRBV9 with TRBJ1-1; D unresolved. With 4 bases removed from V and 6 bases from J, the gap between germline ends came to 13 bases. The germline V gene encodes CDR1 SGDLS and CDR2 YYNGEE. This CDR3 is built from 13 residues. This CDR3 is CASSTGSSAEAFF. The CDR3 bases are TGTGCCAGCAGCACGGGGAGTTCGGCTGAAGCTTTCTTT.

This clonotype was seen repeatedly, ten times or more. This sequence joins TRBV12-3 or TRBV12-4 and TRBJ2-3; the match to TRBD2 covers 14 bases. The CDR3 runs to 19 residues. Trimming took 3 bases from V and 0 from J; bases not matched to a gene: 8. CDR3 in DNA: TGTGCCAGCAGTTTGGGGACTAGCGGGGGAGCAAGTAGCACAGATACGCAGTATTTT. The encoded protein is CASSLGTSGGASSTDTQYF.

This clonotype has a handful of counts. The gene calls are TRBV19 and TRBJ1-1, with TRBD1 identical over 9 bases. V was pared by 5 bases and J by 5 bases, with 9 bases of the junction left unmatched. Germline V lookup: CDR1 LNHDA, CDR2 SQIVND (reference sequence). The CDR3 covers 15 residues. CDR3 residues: CASSYSGTGLTEAFF. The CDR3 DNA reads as TGTGCCAGTAGTTACTCCGGGACAGGGTTGACTGAAGCTTTCTTT.

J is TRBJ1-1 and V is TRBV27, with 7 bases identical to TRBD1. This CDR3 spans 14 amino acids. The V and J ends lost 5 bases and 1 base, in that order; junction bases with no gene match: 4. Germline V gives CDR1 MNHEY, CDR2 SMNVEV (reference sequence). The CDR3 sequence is CASSVNRGNTEAFF. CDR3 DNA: TGTGCCAGCAGTGTTAACAGGGGGAACACTGAAGCTTTCTTT.

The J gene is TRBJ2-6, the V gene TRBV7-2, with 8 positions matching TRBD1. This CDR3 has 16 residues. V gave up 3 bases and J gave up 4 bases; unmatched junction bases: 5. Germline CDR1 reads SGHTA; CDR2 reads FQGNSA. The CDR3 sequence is CASSFRGRVGANVLTF. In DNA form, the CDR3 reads TGTGCCAGCAGCTTCAGGGGGCGCGTCGGGGCCAACGTCCTGACTTTC.

This CDR3 reads CSARDGAGGGSYNEQFF. For the CDR3, the DNA is TGCAGTGCTAGAGATGGAGCGGGAGGGGGTTCCTACAATGAGCAGTTCTTC. The chain is built from TRBV20-1 and TRBJ2-1; 10 bases match TRBD2. V shed 0 bases, J shed 1 base, and the junction held 6 bases outside the gene matches. Germline V gene lookup returns CDR1 DFQATT and CDR2 SNEGSKA (reference sequence). The CDR3 is 17 amino acids.

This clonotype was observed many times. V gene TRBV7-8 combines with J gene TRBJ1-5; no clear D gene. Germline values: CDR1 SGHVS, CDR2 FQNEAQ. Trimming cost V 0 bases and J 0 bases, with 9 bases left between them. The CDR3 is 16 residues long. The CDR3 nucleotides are TGTGCCAGCAGCTTAGCTCGACACAATAGCAATCAGCCCCAGCATTTT. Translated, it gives CASSLARHNSNQPQHF.